A single TCR beta chain is shown here with its context. These data are taken from a study of blood T cell repertoires in COVID-19. This table comes from immunoSEQ multiplex PCR, and its TCRdb copy is limited to in-frame clones, with some not included. The table shows a few hundred thousand clones, with around 85% occurring only once. Between the trimmed V and J ends, which lost 4 bases and 4 bases, there was a span of 14 bases. This CDR3 spans 14 amino acids. Germline V gives CDR1 SGHRS, CDR2 YFSETQ. Sequenced sample: PBMCs or T cells enriched from blood (not recorded which). This chain links TRBV5-1 with TRBJ1-2, with D possibly matching TRBD1 (5 bases). The TCR comes from a woman between 50 and 59 years old who had recovered from COVID-19. The chain's CDR3 is CASSASGQGYGYTF. DNA for the CDR3: TGCGCCAGCAGCGCCTCAGGACAAGGCTATGGCTACACCTTC.